This T cell receptor beta chain was retrieved from a study of blood T cells in healthy people across ages. In germline, CDR1 is SQVTM, CDR2 ANQGSEA. The CDR3 has 11 amino acids. Between the trimmed V and J ends, which lost 6 bases and 4 bases, there was a span of 9 bases. PCR was performed a second time for about 6 to 12 cycles using a sample-barcoded 5' primer and a J-beta primer mix. TCRdb used MiXCR to reprocess the 5' RACE reads, holding one entry per CDR3 protein. Seen here are some 1.5 million distinct CDR3 sequences, 28% observed once, and the top ten hold around 7.7%. Every donor provided around 10 milliliters of peripheral blood.

The chain employs TRBV29-1 and TRBJ1-1, with a weak D call TRBD1 (5 bases). The TCR originated in a young woman in good health. Sequenced: blood. The CDR3 here is CSVRRGTEAFF. CDR3 DNA: TGCAGCGTCCGGAGGGGCACTGAAGCTTTCTTT. The whole variable domain, filled in from reference TRBV29-1 and TRBJ1-1, reads SAVISQKPSRDICQRGTSLTIQCQVDSQVTMMFWYRQQPGQSLTLIATANQGSEATYESGFVIDKFPISRPNLTFSTLTVSNMSPEDSSIYLCSVRRGTEAFFGQGTRLTVV.